Each of the 2 T cell receptor beta chains below was sequenced from the same sample in a study of T cell repertoires in cytomegalovirus infection. TCRdb itself ran the reads through MiXCR, one entry per CDR3 protein. The sample yields approximately 250,000 distinct CDR3 sequences, 8% to 9.5% seen once. Sequenced input: PBMCs. The receptors here all came from a human donor in good health (CMV status not recorded). Some clones in this sample may be carry-over from other donors' samples.

This clonotype appeared a few times. The chain couples TRBV2 to TRBJ2-1, with TRBD2 identical over 11 bases. Trimming took 6 bases from V and 9 from J; bases not matched to a gene: 7. Germline V gives CDR1 SNHLY, CDR2 FYNNEI. The CDR3 has 14 residues. This chain's CDR3 is CASRLLAGAGEQFF. CDR3 sequence (DNA): TGTGCCAGCAGGTTACTAGCGGGAGCTGGTGAGCAGTTCTTC.

This clonotype was detected a few times. The V gene is TRBV6-2 or TRBV6-3, the J gene TRBJ1-4, with 7 bases that match TRBD1. V lost 8 bases, J lost 7 bases, and 16 bases stayed unmatched. The germline V gene encodes CDR1 MNHEY and CDR2 SVGEGT. CDR3 length: 16 amino acids. The CDR3 coding sequence is TGTGCCAGCGGTCGCCTTGGAGGGGGCGAGCGTGAAAAACTGTTTTTT. This gives the protein CASGRLGGGEREKLFF.